This T cell receptor (beta chain) comes out of a study of T cell responses to AZD1222 COVID-19 vaccine. The germline V and J ends were trimmed by 2 bases and 2 bases, with 12 bases remaining between them. Germline CDR1 reads SGHTA; CDR2 reads FQGNSA. The CDR3 contains 16 residues. The protocol was immunoSEQ multiplex PCR, while the TCRdb copy is restricted to in-frame clones and leaves out a portion. The sample contains over 70,000 clones, 85% of which appear only once. The sequence came from an adult in good health. V gene TRBV7-2 combines with J gene TRBJ2-2; the D is unclear. Specimen: peripheral blood, collected on day 0 of AZD1222 vaccination. CDR3 sequence: CASSLLPMPNTGELFF. The DNA of the CDR3 is TGTGCCAGCAGCTTATTACCTATGCCAAACACCGGGGAGCTGTTTTTT.